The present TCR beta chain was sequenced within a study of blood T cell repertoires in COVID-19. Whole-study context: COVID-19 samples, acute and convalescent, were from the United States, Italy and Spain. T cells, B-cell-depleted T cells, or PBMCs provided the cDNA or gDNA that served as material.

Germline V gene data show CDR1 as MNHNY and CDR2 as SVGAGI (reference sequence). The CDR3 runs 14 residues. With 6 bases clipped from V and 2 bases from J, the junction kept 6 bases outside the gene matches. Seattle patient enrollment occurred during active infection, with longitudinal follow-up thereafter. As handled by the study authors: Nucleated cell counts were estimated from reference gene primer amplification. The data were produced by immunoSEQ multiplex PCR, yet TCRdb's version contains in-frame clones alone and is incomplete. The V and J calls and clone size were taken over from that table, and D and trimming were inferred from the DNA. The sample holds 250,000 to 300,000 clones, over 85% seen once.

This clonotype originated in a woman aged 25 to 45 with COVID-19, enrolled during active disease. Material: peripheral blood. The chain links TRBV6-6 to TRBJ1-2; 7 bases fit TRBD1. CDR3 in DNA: TGTGCCAGCAGCTCGATGGGACAGAACTATGGCTACACCTTC. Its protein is CASSSMGQNYGYTF.